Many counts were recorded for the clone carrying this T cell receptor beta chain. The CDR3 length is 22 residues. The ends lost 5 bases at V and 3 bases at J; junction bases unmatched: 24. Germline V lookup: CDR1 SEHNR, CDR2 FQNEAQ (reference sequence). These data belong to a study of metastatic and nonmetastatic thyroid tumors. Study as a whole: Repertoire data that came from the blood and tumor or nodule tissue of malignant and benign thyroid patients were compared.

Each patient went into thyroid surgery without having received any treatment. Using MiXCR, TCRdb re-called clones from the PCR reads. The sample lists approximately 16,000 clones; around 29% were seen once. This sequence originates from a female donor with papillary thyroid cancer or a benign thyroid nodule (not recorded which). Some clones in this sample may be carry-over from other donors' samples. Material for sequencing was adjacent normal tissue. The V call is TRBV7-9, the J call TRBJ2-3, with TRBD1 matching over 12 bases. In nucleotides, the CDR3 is TGTGCCAGCAGCCTAGGCGGGACAGGGGGCCTAGTGGGGAGTGGGGCGACAGATACGCAGTATTTT. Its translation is CASSLGGTGGLVGSGATDTQYF.